This note documents a single T cell receptor (beta chain) sequence. Using immunoSEQ multiplex PCR, the repertoire was profiled, and TCRdb retains in-frame clones only, with some absent. Of roughly 70,000 clones in the sample, about 91% are singletons; the top ten hold approximately 3%. The sample originates from a study of OX40 agonist ivuxolimab in advanced cancers. Study context: Six ivuxolimab dose levels, 0.01 to 10 mg/kg, were given intravenously every 2 weeks. Of the participants, under 50% had some prior anti-PD-1, anti-PD-L1 or anti-CTLA-4 therapy, which was allowed. A partial response was reached by three patients: one with hepatocellular carcinoma and two with cutaneous melanoma.

The V end lost 10 bases, the J end lost 6 bases, and 20 bases lay between the germline ends. This CDR3 has 14 residues. The germline gives CDR1 LNHDA, CDR2 SQIVND (reference sequence). This clonotype was sampled from an adult with an advanced solid tumor such as melanoma, head and neck, liver or kidney cancer. The chain links TRBV19 to TRBJ2-3; D possibly corresponds to TRBD2 (5 bases). The starting material was CD4+ or CD8+ T cells sorted from blood, obtained in a trial of the OX40 agonist ivuxolimab. In DNA, the CDR3 is TGTGCCACCACGGCCGCATTCGGGGTGGATACGCAGTATTTT. Protein product: CATTAAFGVDTQYF.